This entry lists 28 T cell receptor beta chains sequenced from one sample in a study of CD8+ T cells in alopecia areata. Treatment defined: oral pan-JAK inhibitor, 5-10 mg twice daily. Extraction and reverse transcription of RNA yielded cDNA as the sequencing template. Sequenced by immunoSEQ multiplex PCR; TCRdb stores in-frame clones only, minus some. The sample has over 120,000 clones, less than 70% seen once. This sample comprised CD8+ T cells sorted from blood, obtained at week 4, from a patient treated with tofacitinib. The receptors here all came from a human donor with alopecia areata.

The CDR3 reads CASSYPYGNTIYF. For the CDR3, the DNA is TGTGCCAGCAGTTACCCGTACGGAAACACCATATATTTT. The chain joins TRBV6-5 to TRBJ1-3; the D is unclear. Trimming removed 2 bases at V and 4 bases at J, with 6 bases between. The CDR3 is made up of 13 amino acids. CDR1 is MNHEY, CDR2 SVGAGI, per germline.

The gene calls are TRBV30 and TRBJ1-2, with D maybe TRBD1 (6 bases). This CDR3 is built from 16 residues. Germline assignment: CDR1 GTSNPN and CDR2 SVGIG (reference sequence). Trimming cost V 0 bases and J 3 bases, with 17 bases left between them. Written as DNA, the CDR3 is TGTGCCTGGAGTGTACCGGGTGAGGGGGTAGACTATGGCTACACCTTC. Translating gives CAWSVPGEGVDYGYTF.

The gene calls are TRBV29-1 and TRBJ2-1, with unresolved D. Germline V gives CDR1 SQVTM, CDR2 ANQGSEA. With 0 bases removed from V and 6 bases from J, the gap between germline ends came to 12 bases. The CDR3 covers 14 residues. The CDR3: CSVEDSSKANEQFF. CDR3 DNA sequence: TGCAGCGTTGAAGATTCAAGTAAGGCCAATGAGCAGTTCTTC.

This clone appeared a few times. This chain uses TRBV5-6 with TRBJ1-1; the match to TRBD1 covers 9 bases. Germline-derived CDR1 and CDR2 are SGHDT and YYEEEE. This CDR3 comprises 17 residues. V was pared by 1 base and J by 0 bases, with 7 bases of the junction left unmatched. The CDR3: CASSLIRDRAMNTEAFF. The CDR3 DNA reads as TGTGCCAGCAGCTTGATTCGGGACAGGGCCATGAACACTGAAGCTTTCTTT. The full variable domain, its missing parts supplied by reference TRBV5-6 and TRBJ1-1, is DAGVTQSPTHLIKTRGQQVTLRCSPKSGHDTVSWYQQALGQGPQFIFQYYEEEERQRGNFPDRFSGHQFPNYSSELNVNALLLGDSALYLCASSLIRDRAMNTEAFFGQGTRLTVV.

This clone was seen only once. In DNA form, the CDR3 reads TGCGCCAGCAGCTCCCTTGGAACGAGCTCCTACAATGAGCAGTTCTTC. This translates into CASSSLGTSSYNEQFF. The V call is TRBV5-1, the J call TRBJ2-1, with D unresolved. The CDR3 totals 16 residues. V was clipped by 3 bases and J by 0 bases, with 13 bases between them. In germline, CDR1 is SGHRS, CDR2 YFSETQ.

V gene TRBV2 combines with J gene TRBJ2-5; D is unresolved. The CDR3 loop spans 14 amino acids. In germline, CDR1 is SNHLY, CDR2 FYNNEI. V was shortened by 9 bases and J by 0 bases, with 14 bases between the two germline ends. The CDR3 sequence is CASKTVAYQETQYF. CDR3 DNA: TGTGCCAGTAAGACGGTAGCCTACCAAGAGACCCAGTACTTC. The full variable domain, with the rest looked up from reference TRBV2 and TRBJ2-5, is EPEVTQTPSHQVTQMGQEVILRCVPISNHLYFYWYRQILGQKVEFLVSFYNNEISEKSEIFDDQFSVERPDGSNFTLKIRSTKLEDSAMYFCASKTVAYQETQYFGPGTRLLVL.

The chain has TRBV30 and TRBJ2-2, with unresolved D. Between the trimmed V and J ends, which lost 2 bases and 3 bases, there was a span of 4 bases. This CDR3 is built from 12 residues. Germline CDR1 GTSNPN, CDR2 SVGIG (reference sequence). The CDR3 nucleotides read TGTGCCTGGAGTCCGTACACCGGGGAGCTGTTTTTT. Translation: CAWSPYTGELFF.

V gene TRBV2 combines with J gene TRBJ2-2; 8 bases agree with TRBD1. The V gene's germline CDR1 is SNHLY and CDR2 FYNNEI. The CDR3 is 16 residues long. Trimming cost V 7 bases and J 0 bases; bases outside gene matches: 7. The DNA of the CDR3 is TGTGCCAGCAAACGTACAGGGGGAACGAACACCGGGGAGCTGTTTTTT. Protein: CASKRTGGTNTGELFF.

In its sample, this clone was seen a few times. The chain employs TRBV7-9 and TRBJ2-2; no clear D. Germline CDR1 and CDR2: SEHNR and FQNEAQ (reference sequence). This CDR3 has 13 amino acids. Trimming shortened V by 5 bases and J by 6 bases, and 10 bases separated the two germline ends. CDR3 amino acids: CASSLGEAGELFF. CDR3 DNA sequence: TGTGCCAGCAGCCTCGGTGAGGCCGGGGAGCTGTTTTTT.

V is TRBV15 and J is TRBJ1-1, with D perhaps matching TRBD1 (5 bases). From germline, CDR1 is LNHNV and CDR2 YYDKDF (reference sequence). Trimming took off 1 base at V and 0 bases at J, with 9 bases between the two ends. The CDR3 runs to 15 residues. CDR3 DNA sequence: TGTGCCACCAGCAGAGCGGACACCTTGAACACTGAAGCTTTCTTT. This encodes CATSRADTLNTEAFF.

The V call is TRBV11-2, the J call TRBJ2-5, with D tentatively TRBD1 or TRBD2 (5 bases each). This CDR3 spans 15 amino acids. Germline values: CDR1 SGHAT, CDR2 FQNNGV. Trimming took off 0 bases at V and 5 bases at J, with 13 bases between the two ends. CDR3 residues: CASSLDQRDAETQYF. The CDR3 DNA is TGTGCCAGCAGCTTAGACCAACGGGACGCTGAGACCCAGTACTTC.

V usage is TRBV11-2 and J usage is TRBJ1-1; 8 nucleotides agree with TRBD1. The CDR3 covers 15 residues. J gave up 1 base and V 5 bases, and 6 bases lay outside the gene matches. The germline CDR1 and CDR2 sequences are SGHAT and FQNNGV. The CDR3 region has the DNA TGTGCCAGCAGCACCCGGACAGGGAAGAACACTGAAGCTTTCTTT. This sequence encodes CASSTRTGKNTEAFF.

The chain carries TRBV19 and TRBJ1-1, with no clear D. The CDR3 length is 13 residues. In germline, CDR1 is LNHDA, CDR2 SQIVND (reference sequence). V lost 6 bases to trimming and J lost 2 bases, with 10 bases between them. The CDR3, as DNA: TGTGCCAGTAGCCTGGACGGTAACACTGAAGCTTTCTTT. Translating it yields CASSLDGNTEAFF.

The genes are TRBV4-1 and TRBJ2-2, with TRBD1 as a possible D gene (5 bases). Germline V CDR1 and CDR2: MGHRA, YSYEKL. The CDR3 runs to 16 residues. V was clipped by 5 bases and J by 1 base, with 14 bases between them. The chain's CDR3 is CASSFRGELNTGELFF. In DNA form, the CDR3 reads TGCGCCAGCAGCTTTAGGGGCGAGTTGAACACCGGGGAGCTGTTTTTT.

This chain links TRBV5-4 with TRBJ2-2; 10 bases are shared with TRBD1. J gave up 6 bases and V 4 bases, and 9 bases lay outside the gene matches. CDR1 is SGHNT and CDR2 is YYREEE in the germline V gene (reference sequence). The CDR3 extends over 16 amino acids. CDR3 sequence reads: CASSTRDRGLAGELFF. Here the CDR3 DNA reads TGTGCCAGCAGCACCCGGGACAGGGGTCTTGCCGGGGAGCTGTTTTTT. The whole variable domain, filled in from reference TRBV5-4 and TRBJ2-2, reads ETGVTQSPTHLIKTRGQQVTLRCSSQSGHNTVSWYQQALGQGPQFIFQYYREEENGRGNFPPRFSGLQFPNYSSELNVNALELDDSALYLCASSTRDRGLAGELFFGEGSRLTVL.

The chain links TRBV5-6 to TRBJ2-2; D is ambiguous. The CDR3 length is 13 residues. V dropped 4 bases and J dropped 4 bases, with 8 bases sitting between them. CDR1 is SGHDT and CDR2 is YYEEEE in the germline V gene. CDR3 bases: TGTGCCAGCAGCCCCCCGGGCACCGGGGAGCTGTTTTTT. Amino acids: CASSPPGTGELFF.

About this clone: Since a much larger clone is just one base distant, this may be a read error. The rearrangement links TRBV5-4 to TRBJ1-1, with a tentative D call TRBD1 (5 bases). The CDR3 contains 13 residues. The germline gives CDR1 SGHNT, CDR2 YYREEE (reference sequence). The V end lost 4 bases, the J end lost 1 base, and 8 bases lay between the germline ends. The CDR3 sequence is CASSVTGNTEAFF. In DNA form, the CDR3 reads TGTGCCAGCAGCGTAACAGGGAACACTGAAGCTTTCTTT.

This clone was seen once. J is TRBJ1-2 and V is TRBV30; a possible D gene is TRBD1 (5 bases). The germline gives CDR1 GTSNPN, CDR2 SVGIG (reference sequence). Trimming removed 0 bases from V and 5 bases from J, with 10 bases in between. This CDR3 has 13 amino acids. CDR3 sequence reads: CAWSVGDSYGYTF. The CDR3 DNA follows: TGTGCCTGGAGTGTGGGAGACAGTTATGGCTACACCTTC.

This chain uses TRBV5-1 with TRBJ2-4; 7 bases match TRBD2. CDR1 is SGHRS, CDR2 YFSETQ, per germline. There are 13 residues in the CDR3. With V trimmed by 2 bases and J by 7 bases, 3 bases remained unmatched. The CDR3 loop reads CASSFRGENIQYF. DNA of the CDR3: TGCGCCAGCAGCTTTCGGGGGGAGAACATTCAGTACTTC. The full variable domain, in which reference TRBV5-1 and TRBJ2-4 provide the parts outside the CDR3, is KAGVTQTPRYLIKTRGQQVTLSCSPISGHRSVSWYQQTPGQGLQFLFEYFSETQRNKGNFPGRFSGRQFSNSRSEMNVSTLELGDSALYLCASSFRGENIQYFGAGTRLSVL.

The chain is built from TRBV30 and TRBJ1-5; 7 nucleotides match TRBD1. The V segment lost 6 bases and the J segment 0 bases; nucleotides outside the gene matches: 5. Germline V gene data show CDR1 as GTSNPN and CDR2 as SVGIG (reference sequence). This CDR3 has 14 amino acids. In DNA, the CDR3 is TGTGCCTGTGGACAGGAAAATAGCAATCAGCCCCAGCATTTT. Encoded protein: CACGQENSNQPQHF.

CDR3 protein: CSVRQGVYEQYF. Here the CDR3 DNA reads TGCAGCGTACGACAGGGTGTCTACGAGCAGTACTTC. The rearrangement links TRBV29-1 to TRBJ2-7; 7 bases map to TRBD1. The CDR3 contains 12 residues. From germline, CDR1 is SQVTM and CDR2 ANQGSEA. V lost 6 bases and J lost 3; bases outside the gene matches: 5.

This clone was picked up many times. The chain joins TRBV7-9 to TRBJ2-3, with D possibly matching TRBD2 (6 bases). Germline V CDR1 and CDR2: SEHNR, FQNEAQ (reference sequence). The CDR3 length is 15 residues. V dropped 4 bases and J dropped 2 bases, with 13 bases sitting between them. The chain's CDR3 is CASSWAGSFTDTQYF. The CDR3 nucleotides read TGTGCCAGCAGCTGGGCGGGGAGCTTCACAGATACGCAGTATTTT. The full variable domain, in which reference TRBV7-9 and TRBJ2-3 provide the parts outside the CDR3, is DTGVSQNPRHKITKRGQNVTFRCDPISEHNRLYWYRQTLGQGPEFLTYFQNEAQLEKSRLLSDRFSAERPKGSFSTLEIQRTEQGDSAMYLCASSWAGSFTDTQYFGPGTRLTVL.

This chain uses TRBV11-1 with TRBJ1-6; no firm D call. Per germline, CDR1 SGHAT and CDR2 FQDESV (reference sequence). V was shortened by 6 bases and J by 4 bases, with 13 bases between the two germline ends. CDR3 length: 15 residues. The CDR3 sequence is CASSFDTSYNSPLHF. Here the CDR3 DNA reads TGTGCCAGCAGTTTTGACACCTCGTATAATTCACCCCTCCACTTT.

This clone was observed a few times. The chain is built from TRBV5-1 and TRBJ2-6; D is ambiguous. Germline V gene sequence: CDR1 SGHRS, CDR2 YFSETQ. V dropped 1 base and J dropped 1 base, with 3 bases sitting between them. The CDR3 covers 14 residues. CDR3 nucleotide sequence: TGCGCCAGCAGCTTGAGGTCTGGGGCCAACGTCCTGACTTTC. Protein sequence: CASSLRSGANVLTF. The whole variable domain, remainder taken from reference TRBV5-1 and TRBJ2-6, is KAGVTQTPRYLIKTRGQQVTLSCSPISGHRSVSWYQQTPGQGLQFLFEYFSETQRNKGNFPGRFSGRQFSNSRSEMNVSTLELGDSALYLCASSLRSGANVLTFGAGSRLTVL.

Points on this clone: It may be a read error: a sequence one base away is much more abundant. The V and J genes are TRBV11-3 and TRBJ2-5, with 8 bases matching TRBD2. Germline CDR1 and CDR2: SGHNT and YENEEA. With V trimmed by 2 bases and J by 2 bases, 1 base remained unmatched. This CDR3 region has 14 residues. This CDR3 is CASSLLAGQETQYF. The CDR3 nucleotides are TGTGCCAGCAGCTTATTAGCGGGACAAGAGACCCAGTACTTC.

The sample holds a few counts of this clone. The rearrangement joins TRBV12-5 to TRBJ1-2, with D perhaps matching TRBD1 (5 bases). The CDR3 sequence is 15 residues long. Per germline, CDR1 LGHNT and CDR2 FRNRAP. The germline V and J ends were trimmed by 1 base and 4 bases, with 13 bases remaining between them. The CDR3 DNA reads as TGTGCTAGTGGTTTGGACCCGACCGGGGGCTATGGCTACACCTTC. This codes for CASGLDPTGGYGYTF.

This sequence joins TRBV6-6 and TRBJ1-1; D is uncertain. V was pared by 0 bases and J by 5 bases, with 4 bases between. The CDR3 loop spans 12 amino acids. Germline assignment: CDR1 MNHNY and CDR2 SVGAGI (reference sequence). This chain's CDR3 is CASSYSETEAFF. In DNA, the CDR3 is TGTGCCAGCAGTTACTCGGAGACTGAAGCTTTCTTT.

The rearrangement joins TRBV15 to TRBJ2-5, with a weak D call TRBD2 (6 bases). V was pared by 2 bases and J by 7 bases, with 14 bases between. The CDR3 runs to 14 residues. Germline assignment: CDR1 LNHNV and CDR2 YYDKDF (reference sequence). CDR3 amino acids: CATSRTRLDATQYF. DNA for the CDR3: TGTGCCACCAGCAGAACCAGACTAGATGCGACCCAGTACTTC.